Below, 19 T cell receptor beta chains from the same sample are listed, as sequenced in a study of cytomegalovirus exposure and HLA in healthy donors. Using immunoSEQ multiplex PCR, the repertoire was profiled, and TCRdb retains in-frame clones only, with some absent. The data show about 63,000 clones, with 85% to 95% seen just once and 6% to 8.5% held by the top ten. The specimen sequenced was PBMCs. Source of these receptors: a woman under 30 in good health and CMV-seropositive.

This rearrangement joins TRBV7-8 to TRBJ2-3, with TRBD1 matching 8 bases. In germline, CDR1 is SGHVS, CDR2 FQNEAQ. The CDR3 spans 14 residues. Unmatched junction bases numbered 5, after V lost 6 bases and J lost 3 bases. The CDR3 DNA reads TGTGCCAGCAGATTGACAGGGGTGACAGATACGCAGTATTTT. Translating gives CASRLTGVTDTQYF. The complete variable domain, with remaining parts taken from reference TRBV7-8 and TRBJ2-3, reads GAGVSQSPRYKVAKRGQDVALRCDPISGHVSLFWYQQALGQGPEFLTYFQNEAQLDKSGLPSDRFFAERPEGSVSTLKIQRTQQEDSAVYLCASRLTGVTDTQYFGPGTRLTVL.

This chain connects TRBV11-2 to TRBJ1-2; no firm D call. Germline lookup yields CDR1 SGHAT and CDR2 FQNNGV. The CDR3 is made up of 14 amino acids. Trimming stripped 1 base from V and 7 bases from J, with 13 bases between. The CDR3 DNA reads TGTGCCAGCAGCTTAGCGGGGAAGTGGAGTGGCTACACCTTC. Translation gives CASSLAGKWSGYTF.

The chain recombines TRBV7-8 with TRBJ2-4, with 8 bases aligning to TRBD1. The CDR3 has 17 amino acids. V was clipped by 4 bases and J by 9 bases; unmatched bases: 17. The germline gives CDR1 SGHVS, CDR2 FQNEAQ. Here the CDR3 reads CASSSSDRGTGTGIQYF. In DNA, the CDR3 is TGTGCCAGCAGCTCCTCCGACAGGGGAACGGGAACGGGCATTCAGTACTTC.

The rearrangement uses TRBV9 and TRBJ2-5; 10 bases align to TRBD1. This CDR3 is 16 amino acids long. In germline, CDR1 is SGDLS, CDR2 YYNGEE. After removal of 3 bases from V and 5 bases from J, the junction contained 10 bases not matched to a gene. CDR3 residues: CASSARQGAWAETQYF. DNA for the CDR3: TGTGCCAGCAGCGCCCGACAGGGGGCCTGGGCGGAGACCCAGTACTTC.

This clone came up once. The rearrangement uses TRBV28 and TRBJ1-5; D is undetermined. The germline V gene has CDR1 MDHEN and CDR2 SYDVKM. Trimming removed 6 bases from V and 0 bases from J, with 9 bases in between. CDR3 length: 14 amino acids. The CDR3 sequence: CASRVSISNQPQHF. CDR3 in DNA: TGTGCCAGCAGGGTCAGTATTAGCAATCAGCCCCAGCATTTT.

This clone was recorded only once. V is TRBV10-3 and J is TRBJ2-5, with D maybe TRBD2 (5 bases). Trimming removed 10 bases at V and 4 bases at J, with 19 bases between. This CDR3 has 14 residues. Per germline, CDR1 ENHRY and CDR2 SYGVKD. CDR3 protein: CATDTQRAGETQYF. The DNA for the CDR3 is TGTGCCACCGACACTCAACGGGCGGGAGAGACCCAGTACTTC.

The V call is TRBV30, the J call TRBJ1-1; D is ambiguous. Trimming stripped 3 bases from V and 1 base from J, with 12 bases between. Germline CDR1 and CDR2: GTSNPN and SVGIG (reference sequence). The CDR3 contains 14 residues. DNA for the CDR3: TGTGCCTGGAGCGAGGGCAGTTGGAACACTGAAGCTTTCTTT. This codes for CAWSEGSWNTEAFF.

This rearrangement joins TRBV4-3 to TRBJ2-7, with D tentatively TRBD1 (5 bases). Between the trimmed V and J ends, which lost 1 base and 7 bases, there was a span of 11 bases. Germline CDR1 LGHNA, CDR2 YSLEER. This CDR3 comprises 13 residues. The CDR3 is CASSQGGLEEQYF. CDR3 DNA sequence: TGCGCCAGCAGCCAAGGGGGCCTTGAGGAGCAGTACTTC.

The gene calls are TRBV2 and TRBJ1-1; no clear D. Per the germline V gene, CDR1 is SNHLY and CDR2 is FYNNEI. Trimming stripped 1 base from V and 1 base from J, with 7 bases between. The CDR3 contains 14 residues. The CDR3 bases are TGTGCCAGCAGTGAAGTCGCCAGGAACACTGAAGCTTTCTTT. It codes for CASSEVARNTEAFF.

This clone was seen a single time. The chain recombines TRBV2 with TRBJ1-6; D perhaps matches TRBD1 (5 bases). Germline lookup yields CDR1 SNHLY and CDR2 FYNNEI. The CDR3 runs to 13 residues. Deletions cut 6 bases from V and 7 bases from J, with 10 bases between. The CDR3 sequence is CASRGPGNSPLHF. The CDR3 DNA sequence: TGTGCCAGCAGGGGGCCTGGGAATTCACCCCTCCACTTT.

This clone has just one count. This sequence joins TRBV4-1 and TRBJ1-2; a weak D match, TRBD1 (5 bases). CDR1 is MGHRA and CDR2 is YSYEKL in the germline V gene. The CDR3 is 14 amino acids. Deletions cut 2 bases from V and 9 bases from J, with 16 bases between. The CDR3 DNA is TGCGCCAGCAGCCAACTTACAGGCTTGGATAGCTACACCTTC. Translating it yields CASSQLTGLDSYTF.

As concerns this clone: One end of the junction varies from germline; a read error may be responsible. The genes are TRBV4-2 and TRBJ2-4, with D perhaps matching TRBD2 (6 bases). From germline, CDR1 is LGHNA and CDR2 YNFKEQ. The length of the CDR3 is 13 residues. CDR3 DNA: TGTGCCAGCAGCCCGCTCCTCGCCGCGGGGCTGAACTTC. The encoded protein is CASSPLLAAGLNF.

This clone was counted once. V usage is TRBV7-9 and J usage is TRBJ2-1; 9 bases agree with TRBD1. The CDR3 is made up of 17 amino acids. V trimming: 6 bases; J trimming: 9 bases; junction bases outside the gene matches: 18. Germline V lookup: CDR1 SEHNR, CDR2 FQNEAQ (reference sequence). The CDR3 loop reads CASREGIWGQGVGEQFF. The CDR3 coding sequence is TGTGCCAGCAGAGAGGGAATTTGGGGACAGGGAGTGGGTGAGCAGTTCTTC.

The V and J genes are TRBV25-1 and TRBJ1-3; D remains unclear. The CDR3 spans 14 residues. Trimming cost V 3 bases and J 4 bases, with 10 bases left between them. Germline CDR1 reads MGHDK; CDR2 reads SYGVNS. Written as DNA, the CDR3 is TGTGCCAGCAGTGATTCCCTCGCGGGAAACACCATATATTTT. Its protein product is CASSDSLAGNTIYF.

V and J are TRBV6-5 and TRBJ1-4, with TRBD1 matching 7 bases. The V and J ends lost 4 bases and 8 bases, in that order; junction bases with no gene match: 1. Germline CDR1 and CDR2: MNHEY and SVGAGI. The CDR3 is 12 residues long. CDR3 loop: CASSSTGEKLFF. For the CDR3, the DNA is TGTGCCAGCAGTTCGACAGGGGAAAAACTGTTTTTT.

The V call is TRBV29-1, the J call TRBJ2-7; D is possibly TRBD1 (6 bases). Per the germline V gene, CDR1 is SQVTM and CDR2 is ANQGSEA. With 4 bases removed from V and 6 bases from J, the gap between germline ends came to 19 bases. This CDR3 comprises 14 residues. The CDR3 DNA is TGCAGCGTTGGTCAGGGGCACGGGTTGGGCGAGCAGTACTTC. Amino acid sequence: CSVGQGHGLGEQYF.

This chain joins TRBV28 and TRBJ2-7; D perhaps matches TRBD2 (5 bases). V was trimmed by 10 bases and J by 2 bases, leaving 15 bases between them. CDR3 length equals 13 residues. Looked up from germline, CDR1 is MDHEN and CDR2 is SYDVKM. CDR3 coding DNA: TGTGCCACAGCTGATGCCGGGACCTACGAGCAGTACTTC. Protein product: CATADAGTYEQYF.

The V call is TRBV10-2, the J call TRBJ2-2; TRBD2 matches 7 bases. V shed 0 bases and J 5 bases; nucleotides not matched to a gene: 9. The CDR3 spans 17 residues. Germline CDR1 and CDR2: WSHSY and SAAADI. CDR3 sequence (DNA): TGCGCCAGCAGTGAGTCGCGTCCAGGGAGGGATACCGGGGAGCTGTTTTTT. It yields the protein CASSESRPGRDTGELFF.

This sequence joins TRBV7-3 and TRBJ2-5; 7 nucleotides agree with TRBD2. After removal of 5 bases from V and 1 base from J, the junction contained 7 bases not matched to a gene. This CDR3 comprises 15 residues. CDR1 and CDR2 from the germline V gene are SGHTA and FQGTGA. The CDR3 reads CASSLGTTTQETQYF. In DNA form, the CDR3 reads TGTGCCAGCAGCCTTGGGACTACGACCCAAGAGACCCAGTACTTC. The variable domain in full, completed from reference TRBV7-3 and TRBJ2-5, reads GAGVSQTPSNKVTEKGKYVELRCDPISGHTALYWYRQSLGQGPEFLIYFQGTGAADDSGLPNDRFFAVRPEGSVSTLKIQRTERGDSAVYLCASSLGTTTQETQYFGPGTRLLVL.